In this sample, the clone carrying this TCR beta chain turned up once. An amount of RNA that ranged from roughly 0.45 to 1 ug was reverse transcribed with random hexamers. TCRdb used MiXCR to reprocess the immunoSEQ multiplex PCR reads, holding one entry per CDR3 protein. The sample holds about 60,000 distinct CDR3 sequences, about 94% seen once. The data derive from a study of CD8 T cells in Susac syndrome. The multiple sclerosis controls were treatment-naive patients affected by stable or active relapsing-remitting disease. This receptor was identified in a human donor with multiple sclerosis. Sequencing was carried out using CD8+ T cells from PBMCs.

The CDR3 nucleotides read TGTGCCACCAGTGATGTGAACACCGGGGAGCTGTTTTTT. As protein: CATSDVNTGELFF. The chain joins TRBV24-1 to TRBJ2-2, with D unclear. V lost 3 bases and J lost 1, with 2 bases in between. CDR3 length equals 13 residues. CDR1 and CDR2 from the germline V gene are KGHDR and SFDVKD.